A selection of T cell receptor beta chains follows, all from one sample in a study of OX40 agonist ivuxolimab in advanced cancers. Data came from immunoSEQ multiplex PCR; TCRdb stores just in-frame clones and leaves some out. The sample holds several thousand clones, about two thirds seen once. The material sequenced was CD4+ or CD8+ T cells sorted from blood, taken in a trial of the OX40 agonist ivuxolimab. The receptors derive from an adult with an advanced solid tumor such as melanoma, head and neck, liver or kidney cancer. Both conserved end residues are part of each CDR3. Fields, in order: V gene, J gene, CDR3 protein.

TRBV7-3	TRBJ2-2	CASSLSGGDTGELFF
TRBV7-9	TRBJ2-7	CASSLIATEQYF
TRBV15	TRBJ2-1	CATSTSSGAVEQFF
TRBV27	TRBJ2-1	CASSLLGGAGSGEQFF
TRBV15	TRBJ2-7	CATSRDRAGGYEQYF
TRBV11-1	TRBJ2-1	CASSFGNEQFF
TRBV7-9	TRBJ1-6	CASSQEGRTTNSPLHF
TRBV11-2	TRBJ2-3	CASSSRGSLTDTQYF
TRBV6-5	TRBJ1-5	CASSGTSFNQPQHF
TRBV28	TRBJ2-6	CASRLLPGQGISGANVLTF
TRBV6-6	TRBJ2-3	CASSVDFSDTQYF
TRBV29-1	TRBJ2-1	CSVVDSSGYNEQFF
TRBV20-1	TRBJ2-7	CSARAPLEQYF
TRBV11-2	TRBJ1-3	CASSPTDSRNTIYF
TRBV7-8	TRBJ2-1	CASRGLAREQFF
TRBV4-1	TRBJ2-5	CASSQERGETQYF
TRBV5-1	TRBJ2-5	CASTRDTLNQETQYF
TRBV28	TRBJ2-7	CASSLTAYEQYF
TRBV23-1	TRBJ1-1	CASSPDREGNTEAFF
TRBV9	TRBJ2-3	CASSVAGDGDTQYF
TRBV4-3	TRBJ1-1	CASSQGDTEAFF
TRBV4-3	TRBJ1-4	CASSQEYRGRNEKLFF
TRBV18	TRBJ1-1	CASSPPSRLGNTEAFF
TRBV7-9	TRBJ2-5	CASSFGQGKETQYF
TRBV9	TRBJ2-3	CASMIGTVSTSTDTQYF
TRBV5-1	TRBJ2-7	CASSPLRAGLYEQYF
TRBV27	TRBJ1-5	CASSLGGVNQPQHF
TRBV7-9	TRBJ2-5	CASSSGQGSKTQYF
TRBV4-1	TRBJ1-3	CASSPSGRPSSGNTIYF
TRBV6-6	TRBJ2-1	CASSHGTRANEQFF
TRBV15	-	CATQQDRATEYEQYF
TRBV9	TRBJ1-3	CASSVVGQELSGNTIYF
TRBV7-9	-	CASSTRDRGTYEQYF
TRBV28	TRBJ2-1	CASTLRPWLAGFRDNEQFF
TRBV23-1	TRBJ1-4	CASAYNEKLFF
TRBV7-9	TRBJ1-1	CASTHLRGVDTEAFF
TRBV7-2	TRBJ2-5	CASSFRTQETQYF
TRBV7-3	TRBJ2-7	CASSAGTGRGYEQYF
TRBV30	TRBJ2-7	CAWSGGQSYEQYF
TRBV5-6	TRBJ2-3	CASSFQRSGTDTQYF
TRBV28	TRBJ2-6	CASSAKKTQSRANVLTF
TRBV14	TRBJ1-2	CASSQAAYGYTF
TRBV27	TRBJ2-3	CASTTSLAGDTQYF
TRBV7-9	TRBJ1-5	CASSKGVTQSGNQPQHF
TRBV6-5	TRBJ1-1	CASSSGDNTEAFF
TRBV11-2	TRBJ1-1	CASSANRVLRNTEAFF
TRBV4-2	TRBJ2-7	CASSQSFDSPREQYF
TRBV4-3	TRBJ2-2	CASSHADGENTGELFF
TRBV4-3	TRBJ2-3	CASSQGTSSTDTQYF
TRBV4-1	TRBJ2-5	CASSLQGLAGVEETQYF
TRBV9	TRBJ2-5	CASSVGGHLQETQYF
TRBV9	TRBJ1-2	CASSVGTDNYGYTF
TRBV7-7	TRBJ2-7	CASNTLPQLPGQNSYEQYF
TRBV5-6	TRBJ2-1	CASSPRMSYNEQFF
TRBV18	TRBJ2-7	CASSNRDRPGEQYF
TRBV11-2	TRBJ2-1	CASSPIAGRSNEQFF
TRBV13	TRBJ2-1	CASSLVSGGSNEQFF
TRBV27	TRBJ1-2	CASSFAAYYGYTF